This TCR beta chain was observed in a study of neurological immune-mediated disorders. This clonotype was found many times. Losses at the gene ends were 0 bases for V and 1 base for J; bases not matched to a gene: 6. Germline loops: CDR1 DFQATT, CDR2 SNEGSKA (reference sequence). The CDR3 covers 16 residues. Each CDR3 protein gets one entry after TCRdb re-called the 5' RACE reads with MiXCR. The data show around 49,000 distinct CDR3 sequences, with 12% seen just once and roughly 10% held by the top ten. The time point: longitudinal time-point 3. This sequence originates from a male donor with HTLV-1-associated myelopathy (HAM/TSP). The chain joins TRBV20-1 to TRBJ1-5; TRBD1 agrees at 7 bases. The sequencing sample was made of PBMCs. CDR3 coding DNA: TGCAGTGCTAGAGAGGCGAGACAGGGAAGCAATCAGCCCCAGCATTTT. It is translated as CSAREARQGSNQPQHF.